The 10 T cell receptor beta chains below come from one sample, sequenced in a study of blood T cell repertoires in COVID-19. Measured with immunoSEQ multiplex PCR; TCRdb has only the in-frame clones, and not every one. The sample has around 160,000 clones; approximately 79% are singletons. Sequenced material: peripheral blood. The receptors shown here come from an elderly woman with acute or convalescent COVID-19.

The CDR3 DNA reads TGTGCCAGCTCACCCCTAGCCGTGTGGGACAGGCAAGAGACCCAGTACTTC. Translating gives CASSPLAVWDRQETQYF. This chain links TRBV18 with TRBJ2-5, with TRBD1 matching over 8 bases. The CDR3 has 17 residues. With 3 bases clipped from V and 2 bases from J, the junction kept 11 bases outside the gene matches. Germline V gene data show CDR1 as KGHSH and CDR2 as LQKENI.

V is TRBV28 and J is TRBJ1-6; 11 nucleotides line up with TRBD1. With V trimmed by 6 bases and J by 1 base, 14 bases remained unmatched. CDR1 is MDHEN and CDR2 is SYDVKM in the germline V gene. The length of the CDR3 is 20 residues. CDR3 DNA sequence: TGTGCCAGCAGCTTAGTAGGGACAGGGGGTAAAAGTTCCTATAATTCACCCCTCCACTTT. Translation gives CASSLVGTGGKSSYNSPLHF.

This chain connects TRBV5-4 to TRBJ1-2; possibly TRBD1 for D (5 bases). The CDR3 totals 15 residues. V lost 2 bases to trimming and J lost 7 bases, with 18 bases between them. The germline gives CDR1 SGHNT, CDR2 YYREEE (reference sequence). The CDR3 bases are TGTGCCAGCAGCTTTAGATCGGGACCCGGGGGTGGCTACACCTTC. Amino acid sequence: CASSFRSGPGGGYTF. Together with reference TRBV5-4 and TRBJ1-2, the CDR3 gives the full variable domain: ETGVTQSPTHLIKTRGQQVTLRCSSQSGHNTVSWYQQALGQGPQFIFQYYREEENGRGNFPPRFSGLQFPNYSSELNVNALELDDSALYLCASSFRSGPGGGYTFGSGTRLTVV.

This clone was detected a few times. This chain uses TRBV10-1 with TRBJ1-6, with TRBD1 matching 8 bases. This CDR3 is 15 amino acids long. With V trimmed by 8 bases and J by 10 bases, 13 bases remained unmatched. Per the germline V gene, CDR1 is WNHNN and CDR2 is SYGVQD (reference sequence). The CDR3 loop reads CASQNHLQGESPLHF. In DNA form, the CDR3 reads TGCGCCAGCCAAAATCATTTACAGGGGGAATCACCCCTCCACTTT.

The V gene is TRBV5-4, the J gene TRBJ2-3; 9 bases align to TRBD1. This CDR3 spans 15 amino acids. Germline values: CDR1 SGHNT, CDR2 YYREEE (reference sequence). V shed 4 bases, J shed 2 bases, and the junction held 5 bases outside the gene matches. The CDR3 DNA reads TGTGCCAGCAGCACGGGACAGGGCCACACAGATACGCAGTATTTT. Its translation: CASSTGQGHTDTQYF.

Written as DNA, the CDR3 is TGTGCCAGCAGCTTTCCACAGGGGGCCTCGATTAGGGCCAACGTCCTGACTTTC. This encodes CASSFPQGASIRANVLTF. The chain is built from TRBV7-6 and TRBJ2-6, with TRBD1 matching over 9 bases. The germline gives CDR1 SGHVS, CDR2 FNYEAQ. The CDR3 consists of 18 residues. V was clipped by 3 bases and J by 5 bases; unmatched bases: 11.

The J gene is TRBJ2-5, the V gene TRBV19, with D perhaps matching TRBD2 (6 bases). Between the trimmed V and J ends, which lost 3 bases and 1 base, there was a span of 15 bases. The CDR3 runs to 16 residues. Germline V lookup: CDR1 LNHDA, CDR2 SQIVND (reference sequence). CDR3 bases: TGTGCCAGTAGTATCCTGGGCGGAGGGACCCAAGAGACCCAGTACTTC. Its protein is CASSILGGGTQETQYF.

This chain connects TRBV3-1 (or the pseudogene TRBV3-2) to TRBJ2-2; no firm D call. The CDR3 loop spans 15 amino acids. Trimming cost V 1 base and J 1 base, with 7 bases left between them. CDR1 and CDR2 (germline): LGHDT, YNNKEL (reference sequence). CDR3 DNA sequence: TGTGCCAGCAGCCAAGCCAGGTTGAACACCGGGGAGCTGTTTTTT. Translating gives CASSQARLNTGELFF.

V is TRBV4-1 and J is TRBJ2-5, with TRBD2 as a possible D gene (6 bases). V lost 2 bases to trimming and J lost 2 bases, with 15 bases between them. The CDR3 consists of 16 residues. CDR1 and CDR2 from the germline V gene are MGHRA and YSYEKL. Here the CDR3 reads CASSQSGGARQETQYF. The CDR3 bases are TGCGCCAGCAGCCAATCGGGCGGGGCGAGGCAAGAGACCCAGTACTTC.

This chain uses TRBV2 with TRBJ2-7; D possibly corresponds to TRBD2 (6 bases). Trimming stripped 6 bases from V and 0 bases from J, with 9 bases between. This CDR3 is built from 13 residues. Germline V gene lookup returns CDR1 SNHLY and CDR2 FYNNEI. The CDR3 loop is CASRADYSYEQYF. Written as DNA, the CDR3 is TGTGCCAGCAGGGCGGACTACTCCTACGAGCAGTACTTC. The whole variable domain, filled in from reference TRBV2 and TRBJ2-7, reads EPEVTQTPSHQVTQMGQEVILRCVPISNHLYFYWYRQILGQKVEFLVSFYNNEISEKSEIFDDQFSVERPDGSNFTLKIRSTKLEDSAMYFCASRADYSYEQYFGPGTRLTVT.